The 10 T cell receptor beta chains in this list originate from one sample, sequenced in a study of T cell responses to AZD1222 COVID-19 vaccine. Clones were sequenced by immunoSEQ multiplex PCR, and TCRdb holds only the in-frame ones, with some missing. The sample records approximately 140,000 clones, under 95% being singletons. The sequencing here drew on peripheral blood, taken on day 0 of AZD1222 vaccination. These receptors were obtained from an adult in good health.

The CDR3 protein is CASSSSTRGELFF. In DNA form, the CDR3 reads TGCGCCAGCAGCTCTTCAACTAGGGGGGAGCTGTTTTTT. This chain uses TRBV5-1 with TRBJ2-2, with D possibly TRBD2 on 5 matching bases. This CDR3 is built from 13 residues. Trimming cost V 3 bases and J 8 bases, with 11 bases left between them. Germline loops: CDR1 SGHRS, CDR2 YFSETQ.

The chain combines TRBV5-4 with TRBJ2-7; TRBD2 matches at 12 bases. With V trimmed by 4 bases and J by 2 bases, 4 bases remained unmatched. CDR1 is SGHNT and CDR2 is YYREEE in the germline V gene (reference sequence). The CDR3 spans 15 residues. CDR3 in amino acids: CASSPRTSGTYEQYF. CDR3 bases: TGTGCCAGCAGCCCCCGGACTAGCGGGACCTACGAGCAGTACTTC.

The chain joins TRBV6-4 to TRBJ2-2; 7 bases fit TRBD2. CDR1 and CDR2 (germline): MRHNA, SNTAGT. With V trimmed by 0 bases and J by 2 bases, 3 bases remained unmatched. The CDR3 contains 16 residues. In DNA, the CDR3 is TGTGCCAGCAGTGACTCACTAGCGAGAAACACCGGGGAGCTGTTTTTT. Translation: CASSDSLARNTGELFF.

The chain uses TRBV30 and TRBJ1-5; D uncertain. Germline loops: CDR1 GTSNPN, CDR2 SVGIG (reference sequence). The V end lost 2 bases, the J end lost 7 bases, and 18 bases lay between the germline ends. There are 15 residues in the CDR3. The CDR3 DNA reads TGTGCCTGGAGTCAATTTAGCGGGGTTGACCAGCCCCAGCATTTT. Its protein is CAWSQFSGVDQPQHF.

This chain uses TRBV18 with TRBJ2-5; perhaps TRBD2 as D (7 bases). Germline V gives CDR1 KGHSH, CDR2 LQKENI. The CDR3 is 14 amino acids. Trimming pared 5 bases from V and 4 bases from J, leaving 14 bases between. The CDR3 nucleotides are TGTGCCAGCTCAGAAGGGGGGGATGGAGAGACCCAGTACTTC. It is translated as CASSEGGDGETQYF.

The table lists this clone with a count of one. V and J are TRBV6-5 and TRBJ1-2, with D uncertain. The CDR3 contains 14 residues. Trimming cost V 0 bases and J 4 bases, with 9 bases left between them. Germline values: CDR1 MNHEY, CDR2 SVGAGI. CDR3 nucleotides: TGTGCCAGCAGTTACTCCGGACGGCTCTATGGCTACACCTTC. Its protein is CASSYSGRLYGYTF.

This chain links TRBV5-5 with TRBJ1-5, with a tentative D call TRBD1 (5 bases). Trimming removed 5 bases from V and 2 bases from J, with 29 bases in between. The CDR3 sequence is 20 residues long. Germline-derived CDR1 and CDR2 are SGHKS and YYEKEE (reference sequence). The CDR3 reads CASSFTPLRSAPGGNQPQHF. The CDR3 bases are TGTGCCAGCAGTTTCACACCTTTGAGATCCGCTCCGGGGGGCAATCAGCCCCAGCATTTT.

This chain joins TRBV27 and TRBJ2-3; no firm D call. The CDR3 sequence is 14 residues long. V was cut by 2 bases and J by 0 bases, with 6 bases left in between. Per the germline V gene, CDR1 is MNHEY and CDR2 is SMNVEV (reference sequence). The CDR3 DNA sequence: TGTGCCAGCAGTTTAGGCAGGAGCACAGATACGCAGTATTTT. Its translation: CASSLGRSTDTQYF.

This sequence joins TRBV12-3 or TRBV12-4 and TRBJ1-6, with a weak D call TRBD1 (6 bases). Trimming took off 6 bases at V and 13 bases at J, with 10 bases between the two ends. There are 11 residues in the CDR3. This CDR3 reads CASSRTGPLHF. DNA of the CDR3: TGTGCCAGCAGCCGAACAGGGCCCCTCCACTTT.

This sequence joins TRBV25-1 and TRBJ1-2, with TRBD1 as a possible D gene (6 bases). CDR3 length: 13 amino acids. The V gene lost 4 bases and the J gene lost 8 bases, with 14 bases spanning the gap. Germline lookup yields CDR1 MGHDK and CDR2 SYGVNS. The CDR3 sequence: CASSVAGVGGYTF. CDR3 sequence (DNA): TGTGCCAGCAGTGTAGCAGGGGTAGGCGGCTACACCTTC.